Shown below are 22 T cell receptor beta chains from a single sample sequenced in a study of tumor and adjacent non-tumor tissue in lung cancer. The template was RNA from unsorted bulk tissue. The library came from three nested PCR rounds adapted from ARM-PCR protocols. TCRdb re-called the multiplex PCR reads with MiXCR, one entry per CDR3 protein. The table lists about 200,000 distinct CDR3 sequences, 60% to 85% of them singletons, with about 25% in the top ten. Material: lung tumor tissue. The receptors come from a man aged 55 to 70 with non-small cell lung cancer.

J is TRBJ2-3 and V is TRBV20-1, with TRBD2 identical over 12 bases. Germline CDR1 is DFQATT and CDR2 is SNEGSKA (reference sequence). This CDR3 contains 14 residues. CDR3 sequence: CIARTSGIADTQYF. CDR3 nucleotides: TGCATTGCGAGGACTAGCGGGATAGCAGATACGCAGTATTTT.

This clonotype was recorded a few times. This rearrangement joins TRBV6-1 to TRBJ2-2; TRBD1 agrees at 9 bases. V was clipped by 7 bases and J by 7 bases; unmatched bases: 10. The CDR3 runs 15 residues. The germline CDR1 and CDR2 sequences are MNHNS and SASEGT. CDR3 in DNA: TGTGCCAGCACCGAAGGTGGGACAGGGAGCGGGGAGCTGTTTTTT. The encoded protein is CASTEGGTGSGELFF.

The rearrangement uses TRBV12-3 or TRBV12-4 and TRBJ1-6; 9 positions match TRBD1. V shed 4 bases and J 7 bases; nucleotides not matched to a gene: 2. The CDR3 has 14 amino acids. This CDR3 reads CASSSGQGNSPLHF. The CDR3, as DNA: TGTGCCAGCAGTTCGGGACAGGGCAATTCACCCCTCCACTTT.

The V call is TRBV4-1, the J call TRBJ2-5; D is ambiguous. Germline V gives CDR1 MGHRA, CDR2 YSYEKL. CDR3 length equals 14 residues. Trimming cost V 1 base and J 12 bases, with 18 bases left between them. CDR3 sequence: CASSQGSHQEIEYF. The CDR3 DNA reads as TGCGCCAGCAGCCAAGGCAGCCACCAAGAGATCGAGTACTTC.

The rearrangement joins TRBV7-9 to TRBJ1-1, with D possibly TRBD1 on 5 matching bases. CDR3 length equals 14 residues. Trimming shortened V by 5 bases and J by 8 bases, and 18 bases separated the two germline ends. The germline V gene encodes CDR1 SEHNR and CDR2 FQNEAQ (reference sequence). The CDR3 bases are TGTGCCAGCAGCCAAAGTGGGGCTGACAGAGAAGCTTTCTTT. It codes for CASSQSGADREAFF.

On this clonotype itself: Possible read error: a much larger clone is one base away. The CDR3 does not end in the conserved phenylalanine or tryptophan, so this is likely a read error. V is TRBV5-5 and J is TRBJ2-5; D is perhaps TRBD1 (5 bases). The CDR3 is made up of 14 amino acids. CDR1 is SGHKS and CDR2 is YYEKEE in the germline V gene (reference sequence). Trimming left V 0 bases short and J 3 bases short, with 9 bases between. Written as DNA, the CDR3 is TGTGCCAGCAGCTTGGTCAGGGTGAAAGAGACCCAGTACTTA. Its translation: CASSLVRVKETQYL.

This chain uses TRBV21-1 with TRBJ2-7; the table's D call TRBD1 went unverified against the DNA. TRBV21-1 is reported as a pseudogene. The CDR3 spans 14 residues. CDR3 protein: CASSSGTGHYEQYF. CDR3 DNA sequence: TGTGCCAGCAGCTCCGGGACAGGTCACTACGAGCAGTACTTC.

This clonotype was detected many times. V is TRBV20-1 and J is TRBJ1-1; D remains ambiguous. V was trimmed by 0 bases and J by 1 base, leaving 9 bases between them. The CDR3 loop spans 14 amino acids. Germline lookup yields CDR1 DFQATT and CDR2 SNEGSKA (reference sequence). As DNA, the CDR3 is TGCAGTGCTAGAGATGCGGCAGAGAACACTGAAGCTTTCTTT. Translation gives CSARDAAENTEAFF.

Note on this clonotype: The junction departs from the called germline gene at one end, perhaps through a read error. The chain combines TRBV6-1 with TRBJ2-1; the match to TRBD2 covers 9 bases. The CDR3 contains 15 residues. Looked up from germline, CDR1 is MNHNS and CDR2 is SASEGT. CDR3 nucleotide sequence: TGTGCCAGCATTAATGCAGCTAGCGGGGTCAATGAGCAATTCTTC. Amino acids: CASINAASGVNEQFF.

The genes are TRBV20-1 and TRBJ1-6, with TRBD1 identical over 7 bases. The CDR3 contains 13 residues. The germline V gene encodes CDR1 DFQATT and CDR2 SNEGSKA (reference sequence). The junction had 8 bases not matched to a gene; V was cut back by 8 bases and J by 7 bases. For the CDR3, the DNA is TGCAGTTCCCGGACAGGTAGGAATTCACCCCTCCACTTT. It codes for CSSRTGRNSPLHF.

To note about this clonotype: The final CDR3 position lacks the conserved phenylalanine or tryptophan, pointing to a likely read error. This rearrangement joins TRBV4-2 to TRBJ1-4; no definite D call. Germline CDR1 and CDR2: LGHNA and YNFKEQ. The CDR3 sequence is 18 residues long. CDR3: CDSSQDLLGGAANEKLFL. The DNA for the CDR3 is TGTGACAGCAGCCAAGATCTTCTGGGTGGAGCTGCAAATGAAAAACTGTTTCTT.

This clonotype has only a few counts. The chain carries TRBV5-4 and TRBJ1-1, with D uncertain. This CDR3 comprises 12 residues. CDR1 is SGHNT and CDR2 is YYREEE in the germline V gene (reference sequence). V lost 2 bases to trimming and J lost 1 base, with 3 bases between them. Here the CDR3 reads CASSFRNTEAFF. Here the CDR3 DNA reads TGTGCCAGCAGCTTCCGGAACACTGAAGCTTTCTTT.

Details on this clonotype: A much larger clone differs by one base, so this may be a read error. The chain combines TRBV28 with TRBJ2-5; TRBD2 agrees at 7 bases. Germline assignment: CDR1 MDHEN and CDR2 SYDVKM. V trimming: 6 bases; J trimming: 5 bases; junction bases outside the gene matches: 15. This CDR3 region has 16 residues. The CDR3 loop is CASRGSSGAKGETQYF. As DNA, the CDR3 is TGTGCCAGCAGAGGTTCGAGCGGGGCAAAAGGGGAGACCCAGTACTTC. Together with reference TRBV28 and TRBJ2-5, the CDR3 gives the full variable domain: DVKVTQSSRYLVKRTGEKVFLECVQDMDHENMFWYRQDPGLGLRLIYFSYDVKMKEKGDIPEGYSVSREKKERFSLILESASTNQTSMYLCASRGSSGAKGETQYFGPGTRLLVL.

This rearrangement joins TRBV4-2 to TRBJ1-2; 7 bases align to TRBD1. The germline gives CDR1 LGHNA, CDR2 YNFKEQ. The CDR3 covers 12 residues. CDR3 amino acids: CGNMTGNYGYTF. DNA for the CDR3: TGTGGCAATATGACAGGGAACTATGGCTACACCTTC.

Remarks on this clonotype: At one boundary the junction diverges from the germline segment, which might be a read error. The rearrangement joins TRBV20-1 to TRBJ2-1, with D possibly being TRBD2 (5 bases). The CDR3 extends over 15 amino acids. Germline V gene data show CDR1 as DFQATT and CDR2 as SNEGSKA (reference sequence). CDR3 region: CSARGLATSYDEQFF. The CDR3 DNA reads as TGCAGTGCTAGAGGGCTAGCCACCTCCTACGATGAGCAGTTCTTT.

Comment on this clonotype: An end of the junction does not agree with germline; a read error may underlie this. The genes are TRBV20-1 and TRBJ1-5; D not certain. Germline CDR1 and CDR2: DFQATT and SNEGSKA (reference sequence). The CDR3 contains 12 residues. The CDR3 DNA reads as TGCAATGCTAGGCAGGGCAATCAGCCCCAGCATTTT. This codes for CNARQGNQPQHF.

This chain links TRBV20-1 with TRBJ1-1; TRBD1 aligns across 9 bases. The CDR3 totals 17 residues. Germline values: CDR1 DFQATT, CDR2 SNEGSKA (reference sequence). V trimming: 5 bases; J trimming: 0 bases; junction bases outside the gene matches: 13. The CDR3 DNA follows: TGCAGTGCTCTCCTTTTGGGACAGGGCCTCATGAACACTGAAGCTTTCTTT. It encodes CSALLLGQGLMNTEAFF.

As regards this clonotype: Mismatch with germline at one junction end may stem from a read error. The chain uses TRBV29-1 and TRBJ2-1; D is undetermined. Germline-derived CDR1 and CDR2 are SQVTM and ANQGSEA. This CDR3 region has 13 residues. The CDR3 nucleotides are TGCAGCGCCCCGCAAATGGGCTACGATGAGCAGTTCTTC. Translation gives CSAPQMGYDEQFF.

The V and J genes are TRBV5-4 and TRBJ1-6; D is unclear. Deletions cut 5 bases from V and 9 bases from J, with 18 bases between. This CDR3 has 15 residues. Germline lookup yields CDR1 SGHNT and CDR2 YYREEE (reference sequence). CDR3 amino acids: CASSLLQRPSSPLHF. The CDR3 coding sequence is TGTGCCAGCAGTTTGTTACAGCGGCCTAGTTCACCCCTCCACTTT.

As concerns this clonotype: A much more abundant neighbour one base away suggests this may be a read error. This chain connects TRBV4-3 to TRBJ1-2; 11 bases are shared with TRBD1. Germline V lookup: CDR1 LGHNA, CDR2 YSLEER. J was trimmed by 9 bases and V by 2 bases; bases with no gene match: 5. The CDR3 totals 14 residues. The CDR3 protein is CASSQPGTGGSYTF. The DNA for the CDR3 is TGCGCCAGCAGCCAACCCGGGACAGGGGGTAGCTACACCTTC.

In this sample, this clonotype turned up once. No conserved phenylalanine or tryptophan is present at the end of the CDR3, so a read error is the likely explanation. The CDR3 nucleotides are TGCAGTGCCCTCGCGGGTCAGGTCAATCAGCCCCAGCATTAT. Translation gives CSALAGQVNQPQHY. J is TRBJ1-5 and V is TRBV20-1, with D hard to call. Germline lookup yields CDR1 DFQATT and CDR2 SNEGSKA (reference sequence). CDR3 length: 14 residues. V dropped 6 bases and J dropped 3 bases, with 15 bases sitting between them.

This chain connects TRBV30 to TRBJ2-3, with D unclear. Germline values: CDR1 GTSNPN, CDR2 SVGIG (reference sequence). The CDR3 is 12 amino acids. This CDR3 is CVLNRGTDTQYF. The CDR3 bases are TGTGTGCTGAATCGGGGCACAGATACGCAGTATTTT.